Listed below are T cell receptor beta chains from one sample, sequenced in a study of T cell responses to AZD1222 COVID-19 vaccine. Profiling relied on immunoSEQ multiplex PCR, and the TCRdb table lists in-frame clones only, not all of them. The table includes about 97,000 clones, about 88% detected once. The material sequenced was peripheral blood, taken on day 0 of AZD1222 vaccination. Receptors were obtained from an adult in good health. The conserved cysteine and the conserved F or W are not part of the CDR3 here.

ASTPRDRDYTEAF	TRBV19
SVEEATYT	TRBV29-1
ASSNPSRANYGYT	TRBV19
ASSFKSPPNEQY	TRBV11-1
STGANEAF	TRBV20-1
ASSLAPGQGVNGYT	TRBV5-4
ASSQSQRGEKLF	TRBV2
ASSQDQNIQY	TRBV5-1
ASMGLAVNNEQF	TRBV19
ASSWTDNLNTEAF	TRBV5-1
ASSFRADYSYEQY	TRBV28
ASSLGQINTEAF	TRBV5-4
ASSPTGVLATNEKLF	TRBV9
ASSWTGTGVNGYT	TRBV5-1
ASSTQGNYGYT	TRBV19
ATPSGHYGYT	TRBV28
ASSPSDRSNAF	TRBV18
ASSFRTGMNTEAF	TRBV19
ASSTGASGNTIY	TRBV19
ASSPGRGRSSYNEQF	TRBV4-1
ASGLGRENNEQF	TRBV12-5
ASSTSGGQGSGNTIY	TRBV2
ATSDYRFNNEQF	TRBV24-1
ASSTQGASGYT	TRBV28
ASSMGRANPSYEQY	TRBV5-1
ASSLDTINYGYT	TRBV7-2
ASSIELAGTGEQY	TRBV19
ASSIGTQNQPQH	TRBV19
ASSQAAGSLGTIY	TRBV14
ASSLEVAGYEQY	TRBV27
ASSEGRNEQF	TRBV11-2
ASSEEMGGYT	TRBV6-1
ASSLAGGGTGELF	TRBV6-5
ASSEEGSYT	TRBV6-1
ASSFSWTSGSSYEQY	TRBV28
ASSPSETQY	TRBV18
ASSQLPSGTPYEQY	TRBV4-1
ASSADRAYGYT	TRBV19
ARLGKGLWLGPLH	TRBV21-1
ASSSGTSGNNEQF	TRBV27
ASTPSTIQGTEAF	TRBV5-8
ASSFFTGTGGTQPQH	TRBV7-8
AWSGGLTDTQY	TRBV30
ASSGDGSYEQY	TRBV25-1
ASSPLAGESETQY	TRBV6-5
ASSLGVRGTDTQY	TRBV27
ASSRADTAREKLF	TRBV28
ASSLDGRSTDTQY	TRBV11-2